This T cell receptor (beta chain) was obtained from a study of blood T cell repertoires in COVID-19. Repertoires were generated with immunoSEQ multiplex PCR, while TCRdb's copy carries only in-frame clones and drops some. The sample records a few hundred thousand clones, about 88% being singletons. CDR3 length: 13 amino acids. Looked up from germline, CDR1 is SGHTA and CDR2 is FQGNSA. Trimming shortened V by 1 base and J by 4 bases, and 5 bases separated the two germline ends. This rearrangement joins TRBV7-2 to TRBJ1-3; D ambiguous. The clonotype comes from a woman between 45 and 60 years old who had recovered from COVID-19. Sequencing was done on a sample of PBMCs or T cells enriched from blood (not recorded which). The CDR3 DNA follows: TGTGCCAGCAGCTTAGACAGAGGAAACACCATATATTTT. Amino acid sequence: CASSLDRGNTIYF.